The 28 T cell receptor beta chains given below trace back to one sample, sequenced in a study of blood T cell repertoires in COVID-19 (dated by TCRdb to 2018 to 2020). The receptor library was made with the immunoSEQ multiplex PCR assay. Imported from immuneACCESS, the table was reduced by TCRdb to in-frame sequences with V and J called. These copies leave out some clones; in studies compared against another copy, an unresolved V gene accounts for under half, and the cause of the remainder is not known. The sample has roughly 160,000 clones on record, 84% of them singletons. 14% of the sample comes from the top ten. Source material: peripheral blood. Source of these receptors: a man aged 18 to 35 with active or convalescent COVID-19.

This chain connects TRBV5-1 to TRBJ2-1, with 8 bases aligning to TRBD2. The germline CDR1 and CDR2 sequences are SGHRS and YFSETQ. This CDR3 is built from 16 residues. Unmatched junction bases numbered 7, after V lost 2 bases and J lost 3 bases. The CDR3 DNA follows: TGCGCCAGCAGCTTTTCCAGCGGGGGTGTCTACAATGAGCAGTTCTTC. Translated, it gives CASSFSSGGVYNEQFF.

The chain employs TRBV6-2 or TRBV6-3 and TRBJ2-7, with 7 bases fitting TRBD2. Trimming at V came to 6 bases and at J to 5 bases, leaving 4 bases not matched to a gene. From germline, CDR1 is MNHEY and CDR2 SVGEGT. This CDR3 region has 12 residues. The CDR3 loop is CASSHGGDEQYF. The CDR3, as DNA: TGTGCCAGCAGCCATGGGGGGGACGAGCAGTACTTC.

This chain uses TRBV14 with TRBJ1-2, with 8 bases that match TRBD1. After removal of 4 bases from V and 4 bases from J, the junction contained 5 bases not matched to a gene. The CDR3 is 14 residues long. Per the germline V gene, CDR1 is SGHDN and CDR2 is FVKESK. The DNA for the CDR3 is TGTGCCAGCAGCCCACCGGGACAGGTCTATGGCTACACCTTC. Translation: CASSPPGQVYGYTF.

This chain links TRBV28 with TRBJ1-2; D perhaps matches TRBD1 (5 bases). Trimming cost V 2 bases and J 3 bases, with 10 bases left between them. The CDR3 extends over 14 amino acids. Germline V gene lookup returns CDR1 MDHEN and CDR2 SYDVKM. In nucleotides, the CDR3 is TGTGCCAGCAGTTTAGTTGGGGCATACTATGGCTACACCTTC. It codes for CASSLVGAYYGYTF.

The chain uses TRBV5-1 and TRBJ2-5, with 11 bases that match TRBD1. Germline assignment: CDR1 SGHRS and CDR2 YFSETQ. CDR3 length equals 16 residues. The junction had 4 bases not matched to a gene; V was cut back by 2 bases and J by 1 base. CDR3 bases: TGCGCCAGCAGCTTCCCCGGGACAGGGGGCCAAGAGACCCAGTACTTC. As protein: CASSFPGTGGQETQYF.

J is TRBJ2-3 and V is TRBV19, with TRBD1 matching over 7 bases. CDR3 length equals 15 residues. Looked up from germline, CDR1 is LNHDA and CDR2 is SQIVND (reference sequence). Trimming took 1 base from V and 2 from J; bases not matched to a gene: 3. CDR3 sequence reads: CASSIGQGHTDTQYF. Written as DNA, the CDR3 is TGTGCCAGTAGTATAGGACAGGGACACACAGATACGCAGTATTTT.

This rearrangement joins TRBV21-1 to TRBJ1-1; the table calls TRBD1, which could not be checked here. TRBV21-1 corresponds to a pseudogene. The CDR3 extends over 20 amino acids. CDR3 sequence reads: CASSKLLPGTGGARDTEAFF. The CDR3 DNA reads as TGTGCCAGCAGCAAATTACTTCCCGGGACAGGGGGCGCCCGGGACACTGAAGCTTTCTTT.

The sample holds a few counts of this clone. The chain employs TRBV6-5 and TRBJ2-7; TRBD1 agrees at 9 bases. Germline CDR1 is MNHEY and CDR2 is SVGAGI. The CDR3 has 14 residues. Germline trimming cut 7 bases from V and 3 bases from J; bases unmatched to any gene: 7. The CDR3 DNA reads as TGTGCCAGCACTACCCGACAGGGGGGCTACGAGCAGTACTTC. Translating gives CASTTRQGGYEQYF.

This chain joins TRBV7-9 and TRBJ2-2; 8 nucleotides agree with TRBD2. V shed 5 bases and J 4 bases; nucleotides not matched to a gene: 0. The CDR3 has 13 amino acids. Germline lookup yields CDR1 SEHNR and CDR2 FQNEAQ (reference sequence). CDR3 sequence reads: CASSAGGTGELFF. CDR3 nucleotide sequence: TGTGCCAGCAGCGCGGGGGGCACCGGGGAGCTGTTTTTT.

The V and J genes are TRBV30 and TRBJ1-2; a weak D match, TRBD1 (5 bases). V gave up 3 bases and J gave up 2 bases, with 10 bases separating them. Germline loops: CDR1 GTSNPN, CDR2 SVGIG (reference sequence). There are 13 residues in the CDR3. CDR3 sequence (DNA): TGTGCCTGGAGCCCCGGGGGAAACTATGGCTACACCTTC. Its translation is CAWSPGGNYGYTF. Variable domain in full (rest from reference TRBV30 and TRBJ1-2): SQTIHQWPATLVQPVGSPLSLECTVEGTSNPNLYWYRQAAGRGLQLLFYSVGIGQISSEVPQNLSASRPQDRQFILSSKKLLLSDSGFYLCAWSPGGNYGYTFGSGTRLTVV.

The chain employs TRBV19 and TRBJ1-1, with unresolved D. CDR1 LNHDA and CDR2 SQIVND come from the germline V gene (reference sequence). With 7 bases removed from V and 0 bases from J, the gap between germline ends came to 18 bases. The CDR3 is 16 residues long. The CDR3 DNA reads TGTGCCAGTAATCGGGAGGGAACCCGCATGAACACTGAAGCTTTCTTT. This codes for CASNREGTRMNTEAFF.

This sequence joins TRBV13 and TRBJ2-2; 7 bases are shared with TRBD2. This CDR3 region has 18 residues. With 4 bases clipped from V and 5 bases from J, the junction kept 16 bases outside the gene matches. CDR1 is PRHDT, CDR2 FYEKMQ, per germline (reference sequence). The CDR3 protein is CASSSLGLGRENTGELFF. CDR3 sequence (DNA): TGTGCCAGCAGCTCCCTAGGACTCGGGCGGGAGAATACCGGGGAGCTGTTTTTT.

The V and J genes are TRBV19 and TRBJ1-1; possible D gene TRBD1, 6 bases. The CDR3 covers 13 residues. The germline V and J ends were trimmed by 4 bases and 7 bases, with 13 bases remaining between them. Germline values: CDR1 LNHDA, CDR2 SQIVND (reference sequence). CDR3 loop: CASSKDRLYEAFF. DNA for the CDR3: TGTGCCAGTAGTAAGGACAGACTATATGAAGCTTTCTTT.

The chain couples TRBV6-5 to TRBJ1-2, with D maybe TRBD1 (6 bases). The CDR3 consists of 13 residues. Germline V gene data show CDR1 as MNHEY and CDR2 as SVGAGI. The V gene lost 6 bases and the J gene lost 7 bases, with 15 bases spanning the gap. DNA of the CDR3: TGTGCCAGCAGACCTACAGGGTTAGGTGGCTACACCTTC. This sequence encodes CASRPTGLGGYTF.

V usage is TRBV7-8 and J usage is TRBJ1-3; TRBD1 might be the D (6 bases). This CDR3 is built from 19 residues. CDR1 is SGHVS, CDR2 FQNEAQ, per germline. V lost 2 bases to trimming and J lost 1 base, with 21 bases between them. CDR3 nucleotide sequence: TGTGCCAGCAGCTTAAGTGGCCAGTCGGACAGATCTTCTGGAAACACCATATATTTT. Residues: CASSLSGQSDRSSGNTIYF. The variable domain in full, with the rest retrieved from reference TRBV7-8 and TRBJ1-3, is GAGVSQSPRYKVAKRGQDVALRCDPISGHVSLFWYQQALGQGPEFLTYFQNEAQLDKSGLPSDRFFAERPEGSVSTLKIQRTQQEDSAVYLCASSLSGQSDRSSGNTIYFGEGSWLTVV.

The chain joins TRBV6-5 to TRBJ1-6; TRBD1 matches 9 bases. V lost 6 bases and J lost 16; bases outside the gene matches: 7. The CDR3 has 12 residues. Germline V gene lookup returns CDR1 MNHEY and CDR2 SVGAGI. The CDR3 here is CASRQGAEPLHF. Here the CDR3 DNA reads TGTGCCAGCAGACAGGGGGCGGAACCGCTCCACTTT.

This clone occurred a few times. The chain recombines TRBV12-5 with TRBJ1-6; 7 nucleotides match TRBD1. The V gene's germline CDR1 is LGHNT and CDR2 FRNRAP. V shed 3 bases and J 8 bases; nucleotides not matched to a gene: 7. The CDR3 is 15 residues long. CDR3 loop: CASGFATGTYSPLHF. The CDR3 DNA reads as TGTGCTAGTGGTTTTGCGACAGGGACATATTCACCCCTCCACTTT.

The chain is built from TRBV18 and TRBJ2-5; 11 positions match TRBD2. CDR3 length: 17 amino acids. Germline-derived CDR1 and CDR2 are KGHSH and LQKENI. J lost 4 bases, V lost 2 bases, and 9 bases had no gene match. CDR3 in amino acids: CASSPGSGRAWRETQYF. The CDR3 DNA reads TGTGCCAGCTCACCAGGTAGCGGGAGGGCCTGGAGAGAGACCCAGTACTTC.

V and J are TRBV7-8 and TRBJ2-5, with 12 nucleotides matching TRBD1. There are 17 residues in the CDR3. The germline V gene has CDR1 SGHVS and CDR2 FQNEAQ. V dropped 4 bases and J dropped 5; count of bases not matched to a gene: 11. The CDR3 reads CASSSRGGTGGGETQYF. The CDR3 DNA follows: TGTGCCAGCAGCTCCAGGGGCGGGACAGGGGGCGGCGAGACCCAGTACTTC.

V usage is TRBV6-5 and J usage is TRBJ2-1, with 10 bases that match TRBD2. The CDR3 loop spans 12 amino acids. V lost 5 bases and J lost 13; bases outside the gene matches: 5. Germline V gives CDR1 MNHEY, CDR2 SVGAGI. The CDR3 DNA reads TGTGCCAGCAGTCAGCGGGAGGGAGGACAGTTCTTC. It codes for CASSQREGGQFF.

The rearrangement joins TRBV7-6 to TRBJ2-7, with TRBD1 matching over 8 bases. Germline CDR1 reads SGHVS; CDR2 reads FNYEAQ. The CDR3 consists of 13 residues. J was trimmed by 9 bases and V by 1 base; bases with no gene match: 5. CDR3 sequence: CASSLGQGAGQYF. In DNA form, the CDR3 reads TGTGCCAGCAGCTTAGGTCAGGGGGCAGGGCAGTACTTC.

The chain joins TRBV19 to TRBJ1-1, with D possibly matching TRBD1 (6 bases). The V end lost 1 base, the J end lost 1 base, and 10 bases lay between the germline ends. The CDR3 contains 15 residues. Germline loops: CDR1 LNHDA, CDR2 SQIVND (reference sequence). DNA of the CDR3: TGTGCCAGTAGTATAGTTAGACAGGCGAACACTGAAGCTTTCTTT. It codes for CASSIVRQANTEAFF.

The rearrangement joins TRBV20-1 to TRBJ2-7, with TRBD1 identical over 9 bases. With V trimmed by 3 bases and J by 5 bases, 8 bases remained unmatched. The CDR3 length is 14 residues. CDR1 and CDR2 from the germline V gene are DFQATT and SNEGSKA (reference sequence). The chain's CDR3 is CSASKGTGNNEQYF. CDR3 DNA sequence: TGCAGTGCTAGTAAAGGGACAGGGAACAACGAGCAGTACTTC.

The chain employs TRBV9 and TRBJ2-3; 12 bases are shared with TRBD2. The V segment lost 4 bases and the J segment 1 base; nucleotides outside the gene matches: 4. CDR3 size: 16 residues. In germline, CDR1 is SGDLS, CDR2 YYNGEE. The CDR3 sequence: CASSSRLAGGTDTQYF. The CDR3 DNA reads TGTGCCAGCAGCTCCAGACTAGCGGGGGGCACAGATACGCAGTATTTT.

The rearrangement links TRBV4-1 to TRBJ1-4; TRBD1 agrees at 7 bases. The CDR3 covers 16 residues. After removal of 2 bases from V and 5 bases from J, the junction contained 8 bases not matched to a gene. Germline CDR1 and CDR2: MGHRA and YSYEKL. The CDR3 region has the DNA TGCGCCAGCAGCCAATCTCCGGGACAGAACAATGAAAAACTGTTTTTT. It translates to CASSQSPGQNNEKLFF.

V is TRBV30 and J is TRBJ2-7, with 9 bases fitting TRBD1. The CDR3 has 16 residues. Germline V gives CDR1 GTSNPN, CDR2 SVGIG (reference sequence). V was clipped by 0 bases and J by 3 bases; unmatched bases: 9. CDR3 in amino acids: CAWSVGGTGRFYEQYF. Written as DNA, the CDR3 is TGTGCCTGGAGTGTTGGTGGGACAGGGAGGTTCTACGAGCAGTACTTC. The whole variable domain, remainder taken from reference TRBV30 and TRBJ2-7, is SQTIHQWPATLVQPVGSPLSLECTVEGTSNPNLYWYRQAAGRGLQLLFYSVGIGQISSEVPQNLSASRPQDRQFILSSKKLLLSDSGFYLCAWSVGGTGRFYEQYFGPGTRLTVT.

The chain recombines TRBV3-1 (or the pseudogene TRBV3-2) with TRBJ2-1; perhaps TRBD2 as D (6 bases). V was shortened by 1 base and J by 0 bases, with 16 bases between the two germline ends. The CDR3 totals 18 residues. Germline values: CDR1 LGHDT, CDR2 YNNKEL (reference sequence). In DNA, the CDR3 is TGTGCCAGCAGCCAAGGCGGGGAGTTCCGAAGCTCCTACAATGAGCAGTTCTTC. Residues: CASSQGGEFRSSYNEQFF.

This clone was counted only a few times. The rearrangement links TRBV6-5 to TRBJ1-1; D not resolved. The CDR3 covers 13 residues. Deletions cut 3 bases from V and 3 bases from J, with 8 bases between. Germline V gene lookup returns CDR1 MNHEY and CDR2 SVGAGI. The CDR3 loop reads CASSYREHTEAFF. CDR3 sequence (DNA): TGTGCCAGCAGTTATCGGGAGCACACTGAAGCTTTCTTT.